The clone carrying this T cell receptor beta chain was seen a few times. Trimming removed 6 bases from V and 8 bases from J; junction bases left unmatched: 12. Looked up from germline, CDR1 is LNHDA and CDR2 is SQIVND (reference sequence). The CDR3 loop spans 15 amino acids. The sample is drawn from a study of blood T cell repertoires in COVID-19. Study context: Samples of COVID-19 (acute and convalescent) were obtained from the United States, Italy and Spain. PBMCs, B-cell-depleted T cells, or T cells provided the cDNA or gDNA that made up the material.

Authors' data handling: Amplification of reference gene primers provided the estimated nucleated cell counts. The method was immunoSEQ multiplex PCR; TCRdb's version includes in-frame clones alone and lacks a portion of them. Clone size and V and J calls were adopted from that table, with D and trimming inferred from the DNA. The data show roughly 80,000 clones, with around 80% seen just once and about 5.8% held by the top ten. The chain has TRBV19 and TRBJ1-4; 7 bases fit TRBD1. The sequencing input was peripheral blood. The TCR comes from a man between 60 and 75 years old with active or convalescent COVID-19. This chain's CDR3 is CASRMLTGAGEKLFF. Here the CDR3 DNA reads TGTGCCAGTAGGATGTTAACAGGGGCAGGGGAAAAACTGTTTTTT.